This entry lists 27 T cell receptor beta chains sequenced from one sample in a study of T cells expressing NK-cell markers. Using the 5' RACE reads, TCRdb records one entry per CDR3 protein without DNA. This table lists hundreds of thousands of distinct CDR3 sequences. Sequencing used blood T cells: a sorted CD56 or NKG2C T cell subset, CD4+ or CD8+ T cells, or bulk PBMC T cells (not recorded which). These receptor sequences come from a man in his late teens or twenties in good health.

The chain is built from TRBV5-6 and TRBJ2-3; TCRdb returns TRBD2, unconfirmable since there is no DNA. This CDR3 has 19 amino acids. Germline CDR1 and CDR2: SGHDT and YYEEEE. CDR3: CASSLYPLAGVDFTDTQYF.

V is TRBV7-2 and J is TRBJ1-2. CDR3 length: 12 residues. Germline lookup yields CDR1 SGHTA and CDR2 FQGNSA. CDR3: CASSTGTSGYTF.

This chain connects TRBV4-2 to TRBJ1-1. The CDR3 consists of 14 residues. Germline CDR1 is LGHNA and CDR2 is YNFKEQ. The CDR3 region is CASSPGGLGTEAFF.

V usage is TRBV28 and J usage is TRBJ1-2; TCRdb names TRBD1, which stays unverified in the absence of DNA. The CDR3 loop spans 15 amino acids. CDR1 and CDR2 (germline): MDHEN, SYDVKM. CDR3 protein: CASSQPVGQGRRYTF.

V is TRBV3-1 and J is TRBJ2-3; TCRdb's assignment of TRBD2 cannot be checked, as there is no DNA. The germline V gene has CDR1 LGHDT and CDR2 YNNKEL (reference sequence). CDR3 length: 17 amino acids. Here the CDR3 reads CASSQVSGGVLTDTQYF.

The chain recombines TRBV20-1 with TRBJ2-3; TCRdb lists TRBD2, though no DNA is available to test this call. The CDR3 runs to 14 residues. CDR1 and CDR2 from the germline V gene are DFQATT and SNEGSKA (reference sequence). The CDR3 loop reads CAGEPLIGTDTQYF.

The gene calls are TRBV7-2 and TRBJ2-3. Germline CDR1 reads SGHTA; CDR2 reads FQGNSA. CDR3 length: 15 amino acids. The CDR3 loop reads CASSLRVDVADTQYF. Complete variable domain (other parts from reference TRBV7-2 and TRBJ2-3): GAGVSQSPSNKVTEKGKDVELRCDPISGHTALYWYRQSLGQGLEFLIYFQGNSAPDKSGLPSDRFSAERTGGSVSTLTIQRTQQEDSAVYLCASSLRVDVADTQYFGPGTRLTVL.

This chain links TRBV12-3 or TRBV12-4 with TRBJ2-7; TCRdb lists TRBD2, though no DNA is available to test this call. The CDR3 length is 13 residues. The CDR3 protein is CASQGLSSYEQYF.

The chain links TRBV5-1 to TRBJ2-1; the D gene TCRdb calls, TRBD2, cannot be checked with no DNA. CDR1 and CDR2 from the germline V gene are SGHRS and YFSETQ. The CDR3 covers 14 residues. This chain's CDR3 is CASSLSGVWNEQFF.

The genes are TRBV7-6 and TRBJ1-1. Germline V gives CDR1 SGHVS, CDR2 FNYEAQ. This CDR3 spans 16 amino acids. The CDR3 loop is CASSLKGERATTEAFF.

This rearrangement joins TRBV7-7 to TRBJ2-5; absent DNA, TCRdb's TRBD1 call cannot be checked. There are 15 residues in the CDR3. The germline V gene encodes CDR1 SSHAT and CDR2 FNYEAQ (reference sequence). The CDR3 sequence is CASSLGDRGGGTQYF.

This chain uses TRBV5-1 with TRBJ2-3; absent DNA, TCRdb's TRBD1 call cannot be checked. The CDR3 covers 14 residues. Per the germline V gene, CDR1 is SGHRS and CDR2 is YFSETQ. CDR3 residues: CASSVDGGSDTQYF.

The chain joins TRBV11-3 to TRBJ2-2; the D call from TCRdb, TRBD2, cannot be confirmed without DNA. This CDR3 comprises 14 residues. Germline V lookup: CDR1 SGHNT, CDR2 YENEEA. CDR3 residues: CASSLRTSTGELFF.

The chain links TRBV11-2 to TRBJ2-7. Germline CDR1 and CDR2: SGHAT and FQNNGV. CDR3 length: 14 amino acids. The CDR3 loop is CASSLIAESYEQYF. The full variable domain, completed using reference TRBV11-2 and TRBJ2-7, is EAGVAQSPRYKIIEKRQSVAFWCNPISGHATLYWYQQILGQGPKLLIQFQNNGVVDDSQLPKDRFSAERLKGVDSTLKIQPAKLEDSAVYLCASSLIAESYEQYFGPGTRLTVT.

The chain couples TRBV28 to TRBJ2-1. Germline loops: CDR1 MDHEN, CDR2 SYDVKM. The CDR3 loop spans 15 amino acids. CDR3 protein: CASSIEWSSYNEQFF.

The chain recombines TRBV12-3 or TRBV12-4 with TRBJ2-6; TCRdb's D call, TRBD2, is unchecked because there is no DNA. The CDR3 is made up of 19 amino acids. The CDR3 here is CASSLAGGRKISGANVLTF.

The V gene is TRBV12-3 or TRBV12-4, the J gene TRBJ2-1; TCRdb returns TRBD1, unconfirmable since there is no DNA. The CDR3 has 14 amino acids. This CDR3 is CASEGGPAYNEQFF.

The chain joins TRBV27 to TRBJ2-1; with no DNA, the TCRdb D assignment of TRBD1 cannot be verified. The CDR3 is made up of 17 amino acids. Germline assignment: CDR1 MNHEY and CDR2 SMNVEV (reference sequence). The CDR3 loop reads CASSLPPRGSSYNEQFF.

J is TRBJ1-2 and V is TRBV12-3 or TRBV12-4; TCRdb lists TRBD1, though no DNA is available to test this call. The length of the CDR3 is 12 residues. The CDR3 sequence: CASSRGLYGYTF.

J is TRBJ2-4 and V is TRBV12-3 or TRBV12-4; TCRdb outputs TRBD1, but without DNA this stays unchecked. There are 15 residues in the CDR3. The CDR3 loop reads CASSRRGSAKNIQYF.

CDR3: CASSTGGWTEQETQYF. This chain uses TRBV11-3 with TRBJ2-5; checking the TCRdb D call of TRBD1 is not possible without DNA. The CDR3 is 16 amino acids. The germline V gene has CDR1 SGHNT and CDR2 YENEEA.

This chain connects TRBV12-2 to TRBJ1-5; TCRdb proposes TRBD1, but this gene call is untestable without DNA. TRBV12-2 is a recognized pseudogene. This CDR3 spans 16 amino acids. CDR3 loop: CASRLRGTAKNQPQHF.

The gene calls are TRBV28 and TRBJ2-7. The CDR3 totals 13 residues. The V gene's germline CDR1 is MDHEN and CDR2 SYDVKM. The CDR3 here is CASLYSVVGEQYF.

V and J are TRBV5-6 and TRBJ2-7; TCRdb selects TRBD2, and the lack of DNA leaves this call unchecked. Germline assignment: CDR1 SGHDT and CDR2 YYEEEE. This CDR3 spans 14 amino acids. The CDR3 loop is CASSSRRLAGGRYF.

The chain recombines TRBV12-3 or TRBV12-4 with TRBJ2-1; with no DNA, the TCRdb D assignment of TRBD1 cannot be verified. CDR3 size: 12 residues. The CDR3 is CASSLAGTEQFF.

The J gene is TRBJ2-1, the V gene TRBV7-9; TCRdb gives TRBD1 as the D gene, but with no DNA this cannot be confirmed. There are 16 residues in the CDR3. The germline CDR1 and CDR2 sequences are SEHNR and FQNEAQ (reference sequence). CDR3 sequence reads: CASSSGKGVTYNEQFF.

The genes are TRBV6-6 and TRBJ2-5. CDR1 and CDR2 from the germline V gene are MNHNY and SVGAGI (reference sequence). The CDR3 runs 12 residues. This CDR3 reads CASNRVQETQYF.